Each of the 15 T cell receptor beta chains below was sequenced from the same sample in a study of T-cell reconstitution after alpha-beta-depleted transplantation in children. TCRbeta library preparation incorporated unique molecular identifiers. Each CDR3 protein gets one entry after TCRdb re-called the PCR reads with MiXCR. Here the sample spans around 530,000 distinct CDR3 sequences, less than 35% being singletons. Source: PBMCs from the stem cell graft donor, taken from the stem cell graft. All receptors derive from a human donor who donated a stem cell graft to a child with aplastic anemia.

This chain links TRBV20-1 with TRBJ1-2; D is undetermined. Per the germline V gene, CDR1 is DFQATT and CDR2 is SNEGSKA (reference sequence). V shed 3 bases and J shed 6 bases, with 14 bases lying between them. This CDR3 is built from 13 residues. The CDR3 DNA reads as TGCAGTGCTAGTAGGCCCGGGAGGGATGGCTACACCTTC. It specifies CSASRPGRDGYTF.

V is TRBV10-3 and J is TRBJ2-3, with unresolved D. The CDR3 is made up of 17 amino acids. CDR1 ENHRY and CDR2 SYGVKD come from the germline V gene. Trimming removed 3 bases at V and 0 bases at J, with 16 bases between. The CDR3 bases are TGTGCCATCAGTGAAAGCCCGCGTGCGCAAAGCACAGATACGCAGTATTTT. It yields the protein CAISESPRAQSTDTQYF.

This chain connects TRBV29-1 to TRBJ1-3, with TRBD1 identical over 8 bases. Looked up from germline, CDR1 is SQVTM and CDR2 is ANQGSEA. The CDR3 extends over 17 amino acids. V lost 5 bases to trimming and J lost 0 bases; unmatched junction nucleotides: 12. The CDR3 DNA reads TGCAGCGTTTCTTACGATGGACAGGGATACTCTGGAAACACCATATATTTT. This translates into CSVSYDGQGYSGNTIYF.

This clonotype was observed a handful of times. This sequence joins TRBV11-3 and TRBJ2-1; D is perhaps TRBD2 (5 bases). This CDR3 contains 15 residues. Trimming took off 2 bases at V and 4 bases at J, with 12 bases between the two ends. The germline gives CDR1 SGHNT, CDR2 YENEEA. The CDR3, as DNA: TGTGCCAGCAGCTTATGGGCTAGCAGGTACAATGAGCAGTTCTTC. Its translation: CASSLWASRYNEQFF.

The chain carries TRBV9 and TRBJ1-1, with 9 bases fitting TRBD1. The V and J ends lost 0 bases and 1 base, in that order; junction bases with no gene match: 4. Germline V CDR1 and CDR2: SGDLS, YYNGEE. This CDR3 has 16 amino acids. CDR3 sequence reads: CASSVVGQGWNTEAFF. The CDR3 nucleotides read TGTGCCAGCAGCGTAGTAGGACAGGGGTGGAACACTGAAGCTTTCTTT.

This clonotype was counted a few times. The gene calls are TRBV4-3 and TRBJ2-5, with 8 bases that match TRBD2. CDR3 size: 18 residues. Unmatched junction bases numbered 18, after V lost 4 bases and J lost 5 bases. The germline CDR1 and CDR2 sequences are LGHNA and YSLEER. The CDR3 DNA is TGCGCCAGCAGCCCGGGGGGGACTAGTTTATATCTAGGGGAGACCCAGTACTTC. This codes for CASSPGGTSLYLGETQYF.

The chain is built from TRBV27 and TRBJ1-1; D perhaps matches TRBD1 (5 bases). Germline V lookup: CDR1 MNHEY, CDR2 SMNVEV (reference sequence). Trimming cost V 8 bases and J 1 base, with 17 bases left between them. The CDR3 runs to 15 residues. In DNA form, the CDR3 reads TGTGCCAGCGGTATAAGGGACCCCTGGAACACTGAAGCTTTCTTT. Protein product: CASGIRDPWNTEAFF.

The gene calls are TRBV5-1 and TRBJ1-2; the match to TRBD1 covers 10 bases. The germline gives CDR1 SGHRS, CDR2 YFSETQ. V trimming: 2 bases; J trimming: 8 bases; junction bases outside the gene matches: 9. The CDR3 consists of 15 residues. CDR3 DNA: TGCGCCAGCAGCTTAATCCGACAGGGGGCACGAGGCTACACCTTC. It specifies CASSLIRQGARGYTF.

This clonotype was counted a few times. V is TRBV12-3 or TRBV12-4 and J is TRBJ2-1, with D perhaps TRBD1 (5 bases). This CDR3 is built from 15 residues. Trimming shortened V by 0 bases and J by 5 bases, and 11 bases separated the two germline ends. CDR3 loop: CASSLALGRDNEQFF. The CDR3 DNA is TGTGCCAGCAGTTTAGCGTTAGGCAGGGACAATGAGCAGTTCTTC.

This clonotype was seen a few times. This chain links TRBV6-2 or TRBV6-3 with TRBJ2-3, with a tentative D call TRBD2 (6 bases). The ends were cut back, 3 bases at V and 1 base at J, with 11 bases in the middle. The CDR3 runs 15 residues. From germline, CDR1 is MNHEY and CDR2 SVGEGT. CDR3 residues: CASSYLREGTDTQYF. In DNA form, the CDR3 reads TGTGCCAGCAGTTATCTGAGGGAGGGCACAGATACGCAGTATTTT.

The chain employs TRBV4-3 and TRBJ2-7, with 8 bases that match TRBD1. V lost 3 bases, J lost 2 bases, and 6 bases stayed unmatched. CDR1 and CDR2 from the germline V gene are LGHNA and YSLEER. The CDR3 loop spans 15 amino acids. In DNA, the CDR3 is TGCGCCAGCAGCCACCCGGGACAGGCCACCTACGAGCAGTACTTC. Protein product: CASSHPGQATYEQYF.

The chain employs TRBV19 and TRBJ2-3, with 7 bases fitting TRBD2. CDR3 length: 16 amino acids. Germline V CDR1 and CDR2: LNHDA, SQIVND (reference sequence). Losses at the gene ends were 1 base for V and 2 bases for J; bases not matched to a gene: 6. Here the CDR3 reads CASSIAWTRNTDTQYF. In nucleotides, the CDR3 is TGTGCCAGTAGTATAGCCTGGACTAGGAACACAGATACGCAGTATTTT.

This clonotype came up a few times. The rearrangement uses TRBV24-1 and TRBJ2-1; TRBD1 aligns across 9 bases. Looked up from germline, CDR1 is KGHDR and CDR2 is SFDVKD. J gave up 2 bases and V 0 bases, and 4 bases lay outside the gene matches. This CDR3 is built from 17 residues. The CDR3 reads CATSDLGGTGTYNEQFF. CDR3 nucleotides: TGTGCCACCAGTGATTTGGGAGGGACAGGGACCTACAATGAGCAGTTCTTC.

This clonotype was counted only a few times. CDR3 DNA: TGTGCCAGCAGCTCCCGGGACGGAGGGGGTTCCAATCAGCCCCAGCATTTT. Residues: CASSSRDGGGSNQPQHF. This chain joins TRBV7-2 and TRBJ1-5, with D possibly matching TRBD1 (6 bases). The CDR3 runs to 17 residues. V lost 4 bases and J 3 bases, leaving 19 bases between the germline ends. CDR1 SGHTA and CDR2 FQGNSA come from the germline V gene.

In its sample, this clonotype was seen once. This chain connects TRBV5-1 to TRBJ2-1, with D tentatively TRBD1 (5 bases). Trimming pared 4 bases from V and 1 base from J, leaving 12 bases between. The CDR3 is made up of 15 amino acids. The germline CDR1 and CDR2 sequences are SGHRS and YFSETQ. In DNA form, the CDR3 reads TGCGCCAGCAGCCCAGACAGAATTTCCTACAATGAGCAGTTCTTC. Amino acids: CASSPDRISYNEQFF.